Listed below are T cell receptor beta chains from one sample, sequenced in a study of OX40 agonist ivuxolimab in advanced cancers. Sequencing used immunoSEQ multiplex PCR; TCRdb keeps in-frame clones, though not all of them. The repertoire holds about 89,000 clones, with 85% to 90% as singletons. The specimen comprised CD4+ or CD8+ T cells sorted from blood, sampled in a trial of the OX40 agonist ivuxolimab. These receptors all stem from an adult with an advanced solid tumor such as melanoma, head and neck, liver or kidney cancer. Both conserved end residues are part of each CDR3. D genes are given only for firm matches. Size is stated for part of the rows, as once, few or many counts, or as a class when the clone is expanded.

j_gene: TRBJ1-1
v_gene: TRBV9
d_gene: TRBD1
abundance: -
CDR3aa: CASSVETGGAGEAFF
CDR3nt: TGTGCCAGCAGCGTAGAAACAGGGGGCGCCGGTGAAGCTTTCTTT

j_gene: TRBJ1-1
v_gene: TRBV10-3
d_gene: TRBD1
abundance: -
CDR3aa: CATGQGNTEAFF
CDR3nt: TGTGCCACGGGACAGGGTAACACTGAAGCTTTCTTT

j_gene: TRBJ1-3
v_gene: TRBV19
d_gene: -
abundance: -
CDR3aa: CASSIVGMTTGNTIYF
CDR3nt: TGTGCCAGTAGTATTGTGGGGATGACTACTGGAAACACCATATATTTT

j_gene: TRBJ1-5
v_gene: TRBV6-5
d_gene: -
abundance: -
CDR3aa: CASRPTFEGNQPQHF
CDR3nt: TGTGCCAGCAGACCCACCTTTGAGGGCAATCAGCCCCAGCATTTT

j_gene: TRBJ2-7
v_gene: TRBV7-2
d_gene: -
abundance: -
CDR3aa: CASSTQGIVSYEQYF
CDR3nt: TGTGCCAGCAGCACCCAGGGTATAGTTAGCTACGAGCAGTACTTC

j_gene: TRBJ1-2
v_gene: TRBV6-6
d_gene: -
abundance: few
CDR3aa: CASSHGGPNYGYTF
CDR3nt: TGTGCCAGCAGTCACGGGGGACCTAACTATGGCTACACCTTC

j_gene: TRBJ1-1
v_gene: TRBV5-1
d_gene: -
abundance: -
CDR3aa: CASKDSALEAFF
CDR3nt: TGCGCCAGCAAAGACTCGGCATTAGAAGCTTTCTTT

j_gene: TRBJ1-6
v_gene: TRBV19
d_gene: -
abundance: -
CDR3aa: CASRAAATVGNSPLHF
CDR3nt: TGTGCCAGTAGGGCGGCCGCGACAGTTGGTAATTCACCCCTCCACTTT

j_gene: TRBJ1-4
v_gene: TRBV25-1
d_gene: -
abundance: -
CDR3aa: CASSATWQGPNEKLFF
CDR3nt: TGTGCCAGCAGTGCGACGTGGCAGGGGCCTAATGAAAAACTGTTTTTT

j_gene: TRBJ2-7
v_gene: TRBV13
d_gene: TRBD2
abundance: -
CDR3aa: CASSEERGTYEQYF
CDR3nt: TGTGCCAGCAGCGAAGAGCGGGGTACCTACGAGCAGTACTTC

j_gene: TRBJ2-6
v_gene: TRBV19
d_gene: TRBD1
abundance: -
CDR3aa: CASRGGAGANVLTF
CDR3nt: TGTGCCAGTCGAGGGGGCGCTGGGGCCAACGTCCTGACTTTC

j_gene: TRBJ2-5
v_gene: TRBV10-3
d_gene: -
abundance: -
CDR3aa: CASRSLGQKGGTQYF
CDR3nt: TGTGCCAGTAGGTCCCTTGGACAGAAGGGCGGGACCCAGTACTTC

j_gene: TRBJ2-7
v_gene: TRBV5-1
d_gene: TRBD1
abundance: few
CDR3aa: CASSTRDSSYEQYF
CDR3nt: TGCGCCAGCAGTACCCGGGACAGCTCCTACGAGCAGTACTTC

j_gene: TRBJ2-1
v_gene: TRBV27
d_gene: -
abundance: -
CDR3aa: CASSHDTGNYNEQFF
CDR3nt: TGTGCCAGCAGCCACGACACAGGGAACTACAATGAGCAGTTCTTC

j_gene: TRBJ2-1
v_gene: TRBV6-6
d_gene: TRBD2
abundance: -
CDR3aa: CASLGRGREQFF
CDR3nt: TGTGCCAGCCTGGGGAGGGGAAGGGAGCAGTTCTTC

j_gene: TRBJ2-5
v_gene: TRBV11-1
d_gene: TRBD2
abundance: few
CDR3aa: CASSAGGKETQYF
CDR3nt: TGTGCCAGCAGCGCGGGGGGGAAAGAGACCCAGTACTTC

j_gene: TRBJ2-7
v_gene: TRBV30
d_gene: -
abundance: -
CDR3aa: CAWRKPLRAAGEQYF
CDR3nt: TGTGCCTGGAGGAAACCTCTTCGCGCTGCAGGCGAGCAGTACTTC

j_gene: TRBJ1-2
v_gene: TRBV27
d_gene: TRBD1
abundance: -
CDR3aa: CASSSSLGTGGYGYTF
CDR3nt: TGTGCCAGCAGTTCCTCCCTCGGGACAGGGGGCTATGGCTACACCTTC

j_gene: TRBJ2-5
v_gene: TRBV6-1
d_gene: -
abundance: -
CDR3aa: CASSPPAETQYF
CDR3nt: TGTGCCAGCAGTCCGCCGGCGGAGACCCAGTACTTC

j_gene: TRBJ2-7
v_gene: TRBV7-9
d_gene: TRBD1
abundance: -
CDR3aa: CASSFTGGDEQYF
CDR3nt: TGTGCCAGCAGCTTTACAGGGGGAGACGAGCAGTACTTC

j_gene: TRBJ2-2
v_gene: TRBV19
d_gene: TRBD1
abundance: once
CDR3aa: CASSLTGTDTGELFF
CDR3nt: TGTGCCAGTAGTCTGACCGGGACAGACACCGGGGAGCTGTTTTTT

j_gene: TRBJ2-2
v_gene: TRBV7-2
d_gene: TRBD1
abundance: -
CDR3aa: CASSRDRATGELFF
CDR3nt: TGTGCCAGCAGCCGGGACAGGGCCACCGGGGAGCTGTTTTTT

j_gene: TRBJ1-1
v_gene: TRBV27
d_gene: -
abundance: -
CDR3aa: CASTRGTEAFF
CDR3nt: TGTGCCAGTACGCGTGGAACTGAAGCTTTCTTT

j_gene: TRBJ2-1
v_gene: TRBV6-1
d_gene: TRBD2
abundance: -
CDR3aa: CASRLAGDNEQFF
CDR3nt: TGTGCCAGCCGACTAGCGGGAGACAATGAGCAGTTCTTC

j_gene: TRBJ1-5
v_gene: TRBV6-1
d_gene: -
abundance: -
CDR3aa: CASSRGKGQPQHF
CDR3nt: TGTGCCAGCAGTAGGGGAAAGGGACAGCCCCAGCATTTT

j_gene: TRBJ1-1
v_gene: TRBV5-1
d_gene: -
abundance: -
CDR3aa: CASSSEGLMNTEAFF
CDR3nt: TGCGCCAGCAGCTCGGAGGGCCTAATGAACACTGAAGCTTTCTTT

j_gene: TRBJ2-1
v_gene: TRBV30
d_gene: TRBD2
abundance: -
CDR3aa: CAWSAGLAGGNEQFF
CDR3nt: TGTGCCTGGAGTGCGGGACTAGCGGGAGGGAATGAGCAGTTCTTC

j_gene: TRBJ2-5
v_gene: TRBV5-1
d_gene: -
abundance: -
CDR3aa: CASSSRSNSETQYF
CDR3nt: TGCGCCAGCAGCTCCAGATCCAATTCGGAGACCCAGTACTTC

j_gene: TRBJ2-3
v_gene: TRBV5-1
d_gene: -
abundance: -
CDR3aa: CASKRWGGLTDTQYF
CDR3nt: TGCGCCAGCAAACGGTGGGGCGGTCTCACAGATACGCAGTATTTT

j_gene: TRBJ1-6
v_gene: TRBV5-1
d_gene: -
abundance: -
CDR3aa: CASSLDAGRGSPLHF
CDR3nt: TGCGCCAGCAGCTTGGATGCGGGGCGCGGTTCACCCCTCCACTTT

j_gene: TRBJ2-7
v_gene: TRBV10-3
d_gene: -
abundance: -
CDR3aa: CAISEDYEQYF
CDR3nt: TGTGCCATCAGTGAGGACTACGAGCAGTACTTC

j_gene: TRBJ2-7
v_gene: TRBV4-1
d_gene: -
abundance: -
CDR3aa: CASSQGVGIYEQYF
CDR3nt: TGCGCCAGCAGCCAAGGGGTAGGGATCTACGAGCAGTACTTC

j_gene: TRBJ2-7
v_gene: TRBV30
d_gene: TRBD1
abundance: -
CDR3aa: CAWSTGVSYEQYF
CDR3nt: TGTGCCTGGAGCACAGGGGTGTCCTACGAGCAGTACTTC

j_gene: TRBJ1-3
v_gene: TRBV4-1
d_gene: -
abundance: -
CDR3aa: CASSATDSSGNTIYF
CDR3nt: TGCGCCAGCAGTGCGACCGATAGCTCTGGAAACACCATATATTTT

j_gene: TRBJ2-5
v_gene: TRBV6-1
d_gene: -
abundance: -
CDR3aa: CASSRLGGGETQYF
CDR3nt: TGTGCCAGCAGTCGACTAGGGGGGGGAGAGACCCAGTACTTC

j_gene: TRBJ1-1
v_gene: TRBV25-1
d_gene: -
abundance: -
CDR3aa: CASSPTANTEAFF
CDR3nt: TGTGCCAGCAGTCCGACAGCGAACACTGAAGCTTTCTTT

j_gene: TRBJ1-4
v_gene: TRBV5-4
d_gene: TRBD1
abundance: -
CDR3aa: CASSPRQGENEKLFF
CDR3nt: TGTGCCAGCAGCCCGCGACAGGGGGAGAATGAAAAACTGTTTTTT

j_gene: TRBJ1-1
v_gene: TRBV27
d_gene: -
abundance: once
CDR3aa: CASSLNENTEAFF
CDR3nt: TGTGCCAGCAGTTTAAATGAAAACACTGAAGCTTTCTTT

j_gene: TRBJ1-1
v_gene: TRBV29-1
d_gene: -
abundance: -
CDR3aa: CSVDRGTEAFF
CDR3nt: TGCAGCGTGGACCGTGGCACTGAAGCTTTCTTT

j_gene: TRBJ1-2
v_gene: TRBV14
d_gene: TRBD1
abundance: -
CDR3aa: CASSQSQGGYGYTF
CDR3nt: TGTGCCAGCAGCCAATCTCAGGGGGGTTATGGCTACACCTTC

j_gene: TRBJ2-7
v_gene: TRBV18
d_gene: -
abundance: -
CDR3aa: CASSPYGPTVYEQYF
CDR3nt: TGTGCCAGCTCACCCTACGGGCCAACCGTCTACGAGCAGTACTTC

j_gene: TRBJ2-7
v_gene: TRBV30
d_gene: -
abundance: -
CDR3aa: CAWSTNYEQYF
CDR3nt: TGTGCCTGGAGTACCAACTACGAGCAGTACTTC

j_gene: TRBJ1-6
v_gene: TRBV6-1
d_gene: -
abundance: -
CDR3aa: CASSPRLSYNSPLHF
CDR3nt: TGTGCCAGCAGCCCCAGGCTCTCCTATAATTCACCCCTCCACTTT

j_gene: TRBJ1-1
v_gene: TRBV23-1
d_gene: TRBD1
abundance: -
CDR3aa: CGQGTEAFF
CDR3nt: TGCGGACAGGGTACTGAAGCTTTCTTT

j_gene: TRBJ2-1
v_gene: TRBV6-5
d_gene: -
abundance: few
CDR3aa: CASSYSLSGGKREQFF
CDR3nt: TGTGCCAGCAGTTACTCCCTATCGGGGGGCAAACGTGAGCAGTTCTTC

j_gene: TRBJ2-7
v_gene: TRBV7-2
d_gene: -
abundance: -
CDR3aa: CASSPTLIGGSYEQYF
CDR3nt: TGTGCCAGCAGCCCCACATTAATCGGCGGCTCCTACGAGCAGTACTTC

j_gene: TRBJ1-4
v_gene: TRBV9
d_gene: TRBD1
abundance: -
CDR3aa: CASSVQGATNEKLFF
CDR3nt: TGTGCCAGCAGCGTCCAGGGGGCGACTAATGAAAAACTGTTTTTT

j_gene: TRBJ2-5
v_gene: TRBV15
d_gene: -
abundance: -
CDR3aa: CATSKEVVQETQYF
CDR3nt: TGTGCCACCAGCAAGGAGGTGGTCCAAGAGACCCAGTACTTC

j_gene: TRBJ2-3
v_gene: TRBV19
d_gene: TRBD2
abundance: -
CDR3aa: CASSTGDYLTDTQYF
CDR3nt: TGTGCCAGTAGCACGGGGGACTACCTCACAGATACGCAGTATTTT

j_gene: TRBJ1-4
v_gene: TRBV19
d_gene: -
abundance: -
CDR3aa: CASSIGGGKATNEKLFF
CDR3nt: TGTGCCAGTAGTATAGGGGGAGGGAAAGCAACTAATGAAAAACTGTTTTTT

j_gene: TRBJ1-2
v_gene: TRBV18
d_gene: -
abundance: -
CDR3aa: CASSPGKGSNYGYTF
CDR3nt: TGTGCCAGCTCACCCGGCAAGGGAAGCAACTATGGCTACACCTTC

j_gene: TRBJ1-6
v_gene: TRBV30
d_gene: -
abundance: -
CDR3aa: CAWSVTGRDSPLHF
CDR3nt: TGTGCCTGGAGTGTAACGGGGAGGGATTCACCCCTCCACTTT

j_gene: TRBJ1-2
v_gene: TRBV27
d_gene: TRBD1
abundance: -
CDR3aa: CASSLKGAYGYTF
CDR3nt: TGTGCCAGCAGTTTGAAGGGGGCGTATGGCTACACCTTC

j_gene: TRBJ1-1
v_gene: TRBV2
d_gene: TRBD1
abundance: -
CDR3aa: CASSLFGQGESEAFF
CDR3nt: TGTGCCAGCAGTTTATTCGGACAGGGGGAGTCTGAAGCTTTCTTT

j_gene: TRBJ1-1
v_gene: TRBV5-1
d_gene: -
abundance: -
CDR3aa: CASSLQGSALGTEAFF
CDR3nt: TGCGCCAGCAGCTTGCAGGGATCGGCCCTTGGCACTGAAGCTTTCTTT

j_gene: TRBJ2-7
v_gene: TRBV7-6
d_gene: -
abundance: -
CDR3aa: CASSSYEQYF
CDR3nt: TGTGCCAGCAGCTCCTACGAGCAGTACTTC

j_gene: TRBJ2-1
v_gene: TRBV4-2
d_gene: -
abundance: -
CDR3aa: CASSLTPRGIRPGNEQFF
CDR3nt: TGTGCCAGCAGCCTCACCCCCCGGGGTATTCGCCCAGGTAATGAGCAGTTCTTC

j_gene: TRBJ1-1
v_gene: TRBV5-1
d_gene: TRBD1
abundance: -
CDR3aa: CASRGDRGTEAFF
CDR3nt: TGCGCCAGCAGGGGGGACAGGGGCACTGAAGCTTTCTTT

j_gene: TRBJ2-7
v_gene: TRBV7-2
d_gene: TRBD2
abundance: once
CDR3aa: CASSPQRGPYEQYF
CDR3nt: TGTGCCAGCAGCCCTCAGCGGGGGCCCTACGAGCAGTACTTC

j_gene: TRBJ1-5
v_gene: TRBV6-6
d_gene: -
abundance: few
CDR3aa: CATRRQDNQPQHF
CDR3nt: TGTGCCACCCGAAGACAGGATAATCAGCCCCAGCATTTT